The clone carrying this T cell receptor beta chain was recorded at least ten times. These data come from a study of T cells in Graves' hyperthyroidism and ophthalmopathy. RNA transcripts were the template for amplifying TCR beta CDR3 regions. First-round RT-PCR targeting the TCR CDR3 was performed with the HTBI primer set. MiXCR was run by TCRdb on the multiplex PCR reads, yielding one entry per CDR3 protein. The repertoire consists of about 720,000 distinct CDR3 sequences, with about 17% occurring once and the leading ten covering approximately 15%. The material sequenced was blood. The TCR was taken from a woman between 50 and 59 years old with Graves' hyperthyroidism that later progressed to Graves' ophthalmopathy.

The CDR3 loop reads CASSVGASGGVTDTQYF. The CDR3 bases are TGTGCCAGCAGCGTAGGGGCTAGCGGGGGGGTGACAGATACGCAGTATTTT. This chain joins TRBV9 and TRBJ2-3; TRBD2 matches 12 bases. CDR3 length equals 17 residues. V lost 0 bases, J lost 3 bases, and 5 bases stayed unmatched. From germline, CDR1 is SGDLS and CDR2 YYNGEE.